A single sample is the source of the 8 T cell receptor beta chains below, sequenced in a study of cytomegalovirus exposure and HLA in healthy donors. PCR used 60 Vbeta primers and 13 Jbeta primers. Profiled with immunoSEQ multiplex PCR; TCRdb holds only in-frame clones, not every one. This sample has fewer than 200,000 clones; around 76% occur once, and the top ten carry under 2.5%. Sequenced: PBMCs. Source of these receptors: a female donor in good health and CMV-seronegative.

This rearrangement joins TRBV5-1 to TRBJ1-5; the match to TRBD1 covers 8 bases. CDR1 SGHRS and CDR2 YFSETQ come from the germline V gene. Trimming cost V 0 bases and J 6 bases; bases outside gene matches: 5. This CDR3 region has 15 residues. This chain's CDR3 is CASSLEGQVGQPQHF. The CDR3 nucleotides are TGCGCCAGCAGCTTGGAGGGACAGGTGGGTCAGCCCCAGCATTTT.

This sequence joins TRBV7-3 and TRBJ1-1; TRBD1 is a possible D gene (5 bases). V was pared by 7 bases and J by 7 bases, with 13 bases between. The CDR3 is made up of 12 amino acids. Germline values: CDR1 SGHTA, CDR2 FQGTGA. The CDR3 DNA reads as TGTGCCAGCAACGAAGCCGGGGGTGAAGCTTTCTTT. Its translation: CASNEAGGEAFF.

The rearrangement uses TRBV11-1 and TRBJ2-1; TRBD1 matches at 7 bases. The germline V gene encodes CDR1 SGHAT and CDR2 FQDESV (reference sequence). V was pared by 5 bases and J by 10 bases, with 11 bases of the junction left unmatched. The CDR3 is 14 residues long. The chain's CDR3 is CASSPQTGFKEQFF. CDR3 sequence (DNA): TGTGCCAGCAGCCCACAGACAGGGTTTAAGGAGCAGTTCTTC.

The rearrangement links TRBV7-9 to TRBJ2-2; weak D call: TRBD2 (5 bases). The V gene lost 1 base and the J gene lost 4 bases, with 13 bases spanning the gap. The CDR3 covers 16 residues. Germline lookup yields CDR1 SEHNR and CDR2 FQNEAQ (reference sequence). As DNA, the CDR3 is TGTGCCAGCAGCTTAGATTCCGGGGTCGGCACCGGGGAGCTGTTTTTT. Its translation: CASSLDSGVGTGELFF.

This rearrangement joins TRBV7-2 to TRBJ1-2, with D perhaps matching TRBD1 (6 bases). V was clipped by 5 bases and J by 5 bases, with 18 bases between them. The germline CDR1 and CDR2 sequences are SGHTA and FQGNSA. The CDR3 sequence is 15 residues long. The CDR3 reads CASSLDWGPVYGYTF. The CDR3 DNA is TGTGCCAGCAGCCTCGACTGGGGGCCGGTATATGGCTACACCTTC.

The CDR3 here is CATSDGGYYGYTF. Here the CDR3 DNA reads TGTGCCACCTCGGATGGGGGGTACTATGGCTACACCTTC. This chain joins TRBV2 and TRBJ1-2; D might be TRBD1 (5 bases). The germline V gene has CDR1 SNHLY and CDR2 FYNNEI. Trimming took off 10 bases at V and 3 bases at J, with 15 bases between the two ends. This CDR3 contains 13 residues.

A single count supports this clone. The chain carries TRBV19 and TRBJ1-2; D is unclear. CDR3 length equals 13 residues. Trimming left V 5 bases short and J 8 bases short, with 15 bases between. Germline V gives CDR1 LNHDA, CDR2 SQIVND (reference sequence). CDR3 coding DNA: TGTGCCAGTAGTCCCACGGGGTCAGGAGGCTACACCTTC. The encoded protein is CASSPTGSGGYTF.

This rearrangement joins TRBV6-1 to TRBJ1-1, with D perhaps TRBD1 (5 bases). This CDR3 is built from 17 residues. Germline V CDR1 and CDR2: MNHNS, SASEGT. The V and J ends lost 0 bases and 5 bases respectively, with 19 bases between them. The CDR3 sequence is CASSEARRGAFRTEAFF. The DNA for the CDR3 is TGTGCCAGCAGTGAAGCTAGAAGGGGCGCATTTAGGACTGAAGCTTTCTTT.